The entry below gives a single T cell receptor (beta chain) sequence along with its context. The antigen it binds to is not known. Nothing much larger sits one base from this clone, and base qualities are not available. The sample's time point label, decoded: about 28 days (+/-7) after the second vaccine dose. Because spike-specific TCR depth and breadth did not differ between the two schedules, AZD1222 recipients who got a second dose at roughly 4 weeks were pooled with those who got a second dose at roughly 12 weeks. Samples from vaccinated people were obtained from the UK trials COV001 and COV002, which included a single-blind randomized controlled phase 2/3 trial of AZD1222 (ChAdOx1 nCoV-19) in healthy adults. For TCRbeta chain sequencing, PBMC samples were collected from trial participants at day 0 and at day 28 after the second dose. The CDR3 sequence holds 16 residues, the cysteine and phenylalanine included. Of the read, only the CDR3 DNA is kept; its 48 bases are in frame from base 1. V lost 4 bases and J lost 4 bases, and the count of bases not matched to a germline gene is 11. CDR1 and CDR2, looked up from the germline V gene, are SGHRS and YFSETQ.

The CDR3 regions of human TCRbeta chains were subjected to immunosequencing. Per the source publication's procedure: Repertoire TCRs were checked for matches against a reference library of SARS-CoV-2-specific TCRs that had been generated using the MIRA antigen-specificity platform. Breadth was defined as the fraction of unique TCRs that were SARS-CoV-2-associated, and depth was defined as the fraction of total T cells that were SARS-CoV-2-associated. Using the MIRA data, every spike-specific TCR was mapped to the spike region that the TCR reacted to and assigned to either a CD4 or a CD8 class. Log10-transformed breadth and depth values were compared by one-way ANOVA with Sidak's multiple comparisons tests. TCRdb's version of the immuneACCESS table is confined to in-frame rearrangements and falls short of the full clone set. An unresolved V gene accounts for under half of the shortfall where checked; the remainder is of unknown origin. V and J calls and clone size are given by that table; D and trimming were obtained from the DNA. In this sample the table shows about 85,000 clones, 85% of which occur a single time. In total, the top ten clones hold roughly 5% of the sample.

The data are from a study of T cell responses to AZD1222 COVID-19 vaccine (dated by TCRdb to 2020 to 2023). General notes on the study: A total of about 230 trial participants underwent TCR sequencing, of whom 207 received two doses of AZD1222 and some 26 received two doses of the MenACWY control vaccine. Trial participants were enrolled by age into subgroups of 18-55, 56-69 and 70-plus years, and around 150, 29 and 61 TCR-sequenced participants, respectively, were included in these subgroups. Study-level results and caveats: Conclusions about previously exposed vaccinees were limited because only six AZD1222 recipients were SARS-CoV-2 seropositive at baseline. Most participants were white British and females outnumbered males, and the authors suggested that clonal diversity may have been underestimated. Reportedly, almost half of the unique spike-specific TCRs recognized epitopes lying outside the regions that are mutated in the B.1.351 and B.1.1.7 variants. Because no day 14 peak-response samples were available, repertoires were characterized only after the peak T cell response. The whole spike protein was spanned by vaccine-associated CD4 TCRs, and dominant responses were seen in regions 160-218 and 743-854. The 56-69-year group was small, and its depth increase did not reach significance, likely because of low power. A significant rise in spike-specific TCR breadth and depth was observed after two AZD1222 doses relative to day 0 and relative to MenACWY recipients.

The clonotype comes from an adult who received the AZD1222 COVID-19 vaccine. The V and J segments used are TRBV5-1 and TRBJ2-5; TRBD1 lines up with 9 middle nucleotides. The material sequenced was peripheral blood, taken 28 days after the second AZD1222 dose. The nucleotides are TGCGCCAGCAGCCCCTCCGGGACAGGGCTCTCAGAGACCCAGTACTTC. The translation is CASSPSGTGLSETQYF.